This T cell receptor beta chain is drawn from a study of T-cell reconstitution after alpha-beta-depleted transplantation in children. A library of TCRbeta sequences, prepared with unique molecular identifiers, was generated. TCRdb processed the PCR reads anew with MiXCR; each CDR3 protein has one entry. The sample contains around 600,000 distinct CDR3 sequences, about 21% of which appear only once. Between the trimmed V and J ends, which lost 3 bases and 1 base, there was a span of 18 bases. Germline V gives CDR1 ENHRY, CDR2 SYGVKD. The CDR3 extends over 17 amino acids. The sample holds a few counts of this clonotype.

This clonotype was obtained from a boy in the first two years of life who had a stem cell transplant for acute myeloid leukemia, so the T cells may come from the graft donor. This sequence joins TRBV10-3 and TRBJ2-5, with D tentatively TRBD1 (6 bases). The source was PBMCs, mostly from graft donor cells, collected 360 days after TCRalphabeta/CD19-depleted stem cell transplant. The CDR3 sequence: CAISEFGSGDIQETQYF. Written as DNA, the CDR3 is TGTGCCATCAGTGAATTTGGATCAGGGGACATCCAAGAGACCCAGTACTTC.